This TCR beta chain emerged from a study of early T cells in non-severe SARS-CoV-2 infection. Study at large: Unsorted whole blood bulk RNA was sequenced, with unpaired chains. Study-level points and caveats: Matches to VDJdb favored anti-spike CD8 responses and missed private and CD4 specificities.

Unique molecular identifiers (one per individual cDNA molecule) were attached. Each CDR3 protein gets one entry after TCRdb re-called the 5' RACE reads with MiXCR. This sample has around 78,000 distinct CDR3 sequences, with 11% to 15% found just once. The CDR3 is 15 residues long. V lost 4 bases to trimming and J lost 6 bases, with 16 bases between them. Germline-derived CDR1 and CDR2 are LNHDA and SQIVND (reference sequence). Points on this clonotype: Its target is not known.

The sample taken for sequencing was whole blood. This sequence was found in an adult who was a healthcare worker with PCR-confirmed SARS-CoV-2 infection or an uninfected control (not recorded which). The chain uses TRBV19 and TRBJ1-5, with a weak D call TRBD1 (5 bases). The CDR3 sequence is CASSTTGYTSQPQHF. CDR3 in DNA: TGTGCCAGTAGTACCACAGGTTATACGAGTCAGCCCCAGCATTTT.